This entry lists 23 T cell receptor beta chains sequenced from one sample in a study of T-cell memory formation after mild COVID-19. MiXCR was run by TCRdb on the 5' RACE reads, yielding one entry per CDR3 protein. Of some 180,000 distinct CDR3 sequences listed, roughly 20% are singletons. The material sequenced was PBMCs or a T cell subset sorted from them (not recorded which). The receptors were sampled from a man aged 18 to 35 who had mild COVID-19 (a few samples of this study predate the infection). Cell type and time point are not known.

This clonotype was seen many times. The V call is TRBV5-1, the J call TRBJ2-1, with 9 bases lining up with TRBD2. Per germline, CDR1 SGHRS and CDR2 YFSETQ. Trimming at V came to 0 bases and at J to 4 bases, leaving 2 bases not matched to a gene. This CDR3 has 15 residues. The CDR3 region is CASSLEAGGYNEQFF. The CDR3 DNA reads TGCGCCAGCAGCTTGGAAGCGGGGGGTTACAATGAGCAGTTCTTC.

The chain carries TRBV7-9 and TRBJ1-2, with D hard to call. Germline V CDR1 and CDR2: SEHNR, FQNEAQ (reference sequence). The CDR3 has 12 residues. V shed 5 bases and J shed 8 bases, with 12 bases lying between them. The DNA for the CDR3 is TGTGCCAGCAGCCCCCCGTTGAGCGGCTACACCTTC. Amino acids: CASSPPLSGYTF. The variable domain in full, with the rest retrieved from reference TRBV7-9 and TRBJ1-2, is DTGVSQNPRHKITKRGQNVTFRCDPISEHNRLYWYRQTLGQGPEFLTYFQNEAQLEKSRLLSDRFSAERPKGSFSTLEIQRTEQGDSAMYLCASSPPLSGYTFGSGTRLTVV.

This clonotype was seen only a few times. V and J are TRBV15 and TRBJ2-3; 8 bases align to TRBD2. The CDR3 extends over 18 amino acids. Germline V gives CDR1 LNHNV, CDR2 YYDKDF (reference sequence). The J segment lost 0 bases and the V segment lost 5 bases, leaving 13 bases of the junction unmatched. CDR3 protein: CATSPTAERGSSTDTQYF. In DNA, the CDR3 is TGTGCCACCAGCCCCACGGCCGAGCGGGGGAGTAGCACAGATACGCAGTATTTT.

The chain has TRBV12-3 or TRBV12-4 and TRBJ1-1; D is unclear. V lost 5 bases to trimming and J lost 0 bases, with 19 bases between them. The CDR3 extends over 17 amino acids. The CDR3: CASSRLVSGRVNTEAFF. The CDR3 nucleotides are TGTGCCAGCAGTCGTCTCGTCAGTGGGAGGGTGAACACTGAAGCTTTCTTT.

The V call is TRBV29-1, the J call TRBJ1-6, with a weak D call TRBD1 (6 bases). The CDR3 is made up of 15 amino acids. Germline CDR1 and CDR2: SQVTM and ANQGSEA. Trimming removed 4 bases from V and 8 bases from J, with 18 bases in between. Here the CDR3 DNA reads TGCAGCGTTGCGACACGGCAGGGGAAGGATTCACCCCTCCACTTT. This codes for CSVATRQGKDSPLHF. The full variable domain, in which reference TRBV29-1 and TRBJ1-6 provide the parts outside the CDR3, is SAVISQKPSRDICQRGTSLTIQCQVDSQVTMMFWYRQQPGQSLTLIATANQGSEATYESGFVIDKFPISRPNLTFSTLTVSNMSPEDSSIYLCSVATRQGKDSPLHFGNGTRLTVT.

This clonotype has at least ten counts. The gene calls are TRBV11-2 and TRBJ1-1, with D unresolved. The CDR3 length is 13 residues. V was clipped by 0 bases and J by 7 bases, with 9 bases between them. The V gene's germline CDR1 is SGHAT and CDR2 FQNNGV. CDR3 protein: CASSLDRHGEAFF. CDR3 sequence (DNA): TGTGCCAGCAGCTTAGACCGCCACGGTGAAGCTTTCTTT.

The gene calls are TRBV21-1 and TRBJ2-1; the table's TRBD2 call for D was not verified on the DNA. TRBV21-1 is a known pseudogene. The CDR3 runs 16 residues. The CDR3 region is CASSKGSGGDYNEQFF. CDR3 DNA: TGTGCCAGCAGCAAGGGGAGCGGGGGAGATTACAATGAGCAGTTCTTC.

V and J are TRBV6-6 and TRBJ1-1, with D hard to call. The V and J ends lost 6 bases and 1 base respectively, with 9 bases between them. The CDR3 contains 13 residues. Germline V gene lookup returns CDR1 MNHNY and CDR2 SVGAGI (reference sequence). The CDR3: CASSLDANTEAFF. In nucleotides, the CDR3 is TGTGCCAGCAGCTTGGACGCGAACACTGAAGCTTTCTTT.

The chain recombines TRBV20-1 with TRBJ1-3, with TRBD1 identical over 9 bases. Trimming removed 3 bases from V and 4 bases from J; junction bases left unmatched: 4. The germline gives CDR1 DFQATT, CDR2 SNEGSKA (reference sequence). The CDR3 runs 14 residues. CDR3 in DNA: TGCAGTGCTAGGCCACAGGGGGCGGGAAACACCATATATTTT. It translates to CSARPQGAGNTIYF.

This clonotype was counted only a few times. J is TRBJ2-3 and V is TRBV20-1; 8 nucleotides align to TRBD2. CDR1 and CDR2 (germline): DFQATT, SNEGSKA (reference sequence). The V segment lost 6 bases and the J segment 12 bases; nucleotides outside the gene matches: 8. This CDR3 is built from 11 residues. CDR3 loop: CSADTGGPQYF. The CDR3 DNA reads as TGCAGTGCGGATACGGGGGGGCCCCAGTATTTT.

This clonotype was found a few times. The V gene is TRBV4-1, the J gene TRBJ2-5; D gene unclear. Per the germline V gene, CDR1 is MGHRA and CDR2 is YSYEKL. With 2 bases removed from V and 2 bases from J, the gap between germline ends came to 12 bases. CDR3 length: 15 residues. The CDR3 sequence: CASSQSLTVQETQYF. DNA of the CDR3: TGCGCCAGCAGCCAATCGCTCACGGTACAAGAGACCCAGTACTTC.

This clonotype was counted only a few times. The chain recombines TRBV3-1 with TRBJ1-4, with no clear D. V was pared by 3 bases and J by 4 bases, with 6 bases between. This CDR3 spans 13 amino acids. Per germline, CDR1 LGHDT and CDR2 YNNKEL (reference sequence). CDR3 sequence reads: CASSHRDNEKLFF. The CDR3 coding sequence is TGTGCCAGCAGCCACCGGGATAATGAAAAACTGTTTTTT.

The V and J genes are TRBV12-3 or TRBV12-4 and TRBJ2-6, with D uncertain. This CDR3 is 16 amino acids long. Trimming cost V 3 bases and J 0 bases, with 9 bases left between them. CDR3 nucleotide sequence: TGTGCCAGCAGTTTGAAATGGGACTCTGGGGCCAACGTCCTGACTTTC. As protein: CASSLKWDSGANVLTF.

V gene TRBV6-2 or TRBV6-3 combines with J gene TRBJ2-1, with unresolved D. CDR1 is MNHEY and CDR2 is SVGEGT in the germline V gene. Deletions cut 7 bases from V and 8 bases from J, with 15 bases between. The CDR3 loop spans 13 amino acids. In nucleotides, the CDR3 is TGTGCCAGCACGTCTTATCCGGTTGATGAGCAGTTCTTC. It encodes CASTSYPVDEQFF.

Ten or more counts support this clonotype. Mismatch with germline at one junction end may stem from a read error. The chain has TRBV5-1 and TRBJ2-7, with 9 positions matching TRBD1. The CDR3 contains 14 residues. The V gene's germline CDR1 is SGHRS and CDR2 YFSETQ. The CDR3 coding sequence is TGTGCCAGCTCATCCGGGACAGGGAGCTACGAGCAGTACTTC. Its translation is CASSSGTGSYEQYF.

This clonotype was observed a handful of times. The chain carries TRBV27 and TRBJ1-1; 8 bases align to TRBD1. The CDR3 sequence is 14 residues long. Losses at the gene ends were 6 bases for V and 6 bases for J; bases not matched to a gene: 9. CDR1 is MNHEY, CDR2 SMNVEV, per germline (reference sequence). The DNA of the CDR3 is TGTGCCAGCAGGCGGCAGGGGGCGAATCCTGAAGCTTTCTTT. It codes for CASRRQGANPEAFF.

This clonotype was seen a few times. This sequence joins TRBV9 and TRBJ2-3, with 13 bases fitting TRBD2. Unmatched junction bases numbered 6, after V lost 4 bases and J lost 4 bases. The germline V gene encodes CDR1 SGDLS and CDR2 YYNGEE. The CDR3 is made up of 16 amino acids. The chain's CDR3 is CASSRGLAGFPDTQYF. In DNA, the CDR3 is TGTGCCAGCAGCCGGGGACTAGCGGGGTTCCCAGATACGCAGTATTTT.

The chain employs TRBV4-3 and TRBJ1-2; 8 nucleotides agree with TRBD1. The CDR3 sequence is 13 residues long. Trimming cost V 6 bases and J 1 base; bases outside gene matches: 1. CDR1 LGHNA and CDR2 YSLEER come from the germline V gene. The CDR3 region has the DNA TGCGCCAGCAGTGGACAGGGTAACTATGGCTACACCTTC. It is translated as CASSGQGNYGYTF.

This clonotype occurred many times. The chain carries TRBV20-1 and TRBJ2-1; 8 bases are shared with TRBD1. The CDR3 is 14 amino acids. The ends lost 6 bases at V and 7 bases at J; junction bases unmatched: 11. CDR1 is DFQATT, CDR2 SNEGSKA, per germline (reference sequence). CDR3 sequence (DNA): TGCAGTGCCCCACGCCAGGGGGCGTTGAATGAGCAGTTCTTC. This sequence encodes CSAPRQGALNEQFF.

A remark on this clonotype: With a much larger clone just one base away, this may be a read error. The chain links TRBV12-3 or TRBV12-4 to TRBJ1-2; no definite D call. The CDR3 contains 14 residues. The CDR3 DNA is TGTGTCAGCAGTTTAAACGGCACTCGGCATGGCTACACCTTC. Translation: CVSSLNGTRHGYTF.

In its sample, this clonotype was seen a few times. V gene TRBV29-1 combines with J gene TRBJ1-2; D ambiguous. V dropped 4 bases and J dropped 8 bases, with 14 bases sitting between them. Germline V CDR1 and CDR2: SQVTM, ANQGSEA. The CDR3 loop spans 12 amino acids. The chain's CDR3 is CSVARAARGYTF. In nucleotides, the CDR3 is TGCAGCGTTGCGAGGGCAGCCAGGGGCTACACCTTC.

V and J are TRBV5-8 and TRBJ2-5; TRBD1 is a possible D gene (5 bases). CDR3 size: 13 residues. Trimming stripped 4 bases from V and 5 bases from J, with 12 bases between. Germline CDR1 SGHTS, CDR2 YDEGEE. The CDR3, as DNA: TGTGCCAGCAGCGTTGGCAGGGCGGAGACCCAGTACTTC. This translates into CASSVGRAETQYF.

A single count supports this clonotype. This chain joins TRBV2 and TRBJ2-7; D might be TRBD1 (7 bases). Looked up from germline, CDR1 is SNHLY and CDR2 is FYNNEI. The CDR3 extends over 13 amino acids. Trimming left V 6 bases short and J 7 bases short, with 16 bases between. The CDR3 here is CASSGDRAGEQYV. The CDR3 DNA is TGTGCCAGCAGCGGAGACAGGGCGGGGGAGCAGTACGTC.